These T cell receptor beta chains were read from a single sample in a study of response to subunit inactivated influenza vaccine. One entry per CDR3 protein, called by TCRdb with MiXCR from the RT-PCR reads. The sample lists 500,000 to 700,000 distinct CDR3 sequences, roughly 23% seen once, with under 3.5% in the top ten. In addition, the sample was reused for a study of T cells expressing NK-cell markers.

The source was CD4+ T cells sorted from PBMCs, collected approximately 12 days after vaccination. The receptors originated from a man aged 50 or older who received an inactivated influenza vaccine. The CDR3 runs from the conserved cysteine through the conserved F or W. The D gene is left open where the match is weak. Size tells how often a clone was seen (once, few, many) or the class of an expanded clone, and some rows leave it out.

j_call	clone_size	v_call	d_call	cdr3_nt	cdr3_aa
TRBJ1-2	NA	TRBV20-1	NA	TGCAGTGCTCCTTACACCGCTAACTATGGCTACACCTTC	CSAPYTANYGYTF
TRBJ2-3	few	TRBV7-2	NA	TGTGCCAGCAGCTTACCGCGTTTATCTGGGGCAGGGATCACAGATACGCAGTATTTT	CASSLPRLSGAGITDTQYF
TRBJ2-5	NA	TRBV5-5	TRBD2	TGTGCCAGCAGCCCCGGGACTAGCAACCAAGAGACCCAGTACTTC	CASSPGTSNQETQYF
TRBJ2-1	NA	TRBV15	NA	TGTGCCACCAGCAGAAAGTCCGGGACACCTGGGGACAATGAGCAGTTCTTC	CATSRKSGTPGDNEQFF
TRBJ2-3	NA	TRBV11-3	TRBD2	TGTGCCAGCAGCTTCTGGACTAGCGGGAGGGCCGGGGATACGCAGTATTTT	CASSFWTSGRAGDTQYF
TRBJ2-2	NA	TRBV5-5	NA	TGTGCCAGCAGCTTGAGGGCAAGCACCGGGGAGCTGTTTTTT	CASSLRASTGELFF
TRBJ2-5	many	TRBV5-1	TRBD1	TGTGCCAGCAGCCGCGACAGGGGACAAGAGACCCAGTACTTC	CASSRDRGQETQYF
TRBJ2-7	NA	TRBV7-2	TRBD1	TGTGCCAGCAGCTTAACAGGGACAGGGAACTACGAGCAGTACTTC	CASSLTGTGNYEQYF
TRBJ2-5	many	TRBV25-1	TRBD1	TGTGCCAGCAGTGACCCTGGGACAGGGGTAGAGACCCAGTACTTC	CASSDPGTGVETQYF
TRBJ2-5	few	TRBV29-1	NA	TGCAGCGCCGGGGTGCCGGAGACCCAGTACTTC	CSAGVPETQYF
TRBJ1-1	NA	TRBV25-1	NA	TGTGCCAGCAGTGAGAACAGGGTGGGCACTGAAGCTTTCTTT	CASSENRVGTEAFF
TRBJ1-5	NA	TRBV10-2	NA	TGCGCCAGCAGTAGATCGGCACTCAATCAGCCCCAGCATTTT	CASSRSALNQPQHF
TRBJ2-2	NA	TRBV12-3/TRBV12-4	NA	TGTGCCAGCAGTTGGACAAAAAACACCGGGGAGCTGTTTTTT	CASSWTKNTGELFF
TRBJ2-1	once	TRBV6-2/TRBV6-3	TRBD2	TGTGCCAGCAGTTATAGGCGGGAGCCCTACAATGAGCAGTTCTTC	CASSYRREPYNEQFF
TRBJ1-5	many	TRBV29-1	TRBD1	TGCAGCGTTGTTCCGACAGGGGGTAATCAGCCCCAGCATTTT	CSVVPTGGNQPQHF
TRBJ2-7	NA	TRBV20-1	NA	TGCAGTGCATCGAAGGGGGGATTCTCCTACGAGCAGTACTTC	CSASKGGFSYEQYF
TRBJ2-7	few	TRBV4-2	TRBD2	TGTGCCAGCAGCCACGAGCCCTTCACTAGCGGGAGGGCAATTATTAAGTACTTC	CASSHEPFTSGRAIIKYF
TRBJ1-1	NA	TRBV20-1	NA	TGCAGTGCTCGAATAAAGGGCACTGAAGCTTTCTTT	CSARIKGTEAFF
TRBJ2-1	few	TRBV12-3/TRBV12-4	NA	TGTGCCAGCAGTTTAAGTGGGCCCCGGAAATACAATGAGCAGTTCTTC	CASSLSGPRKYNEQFF
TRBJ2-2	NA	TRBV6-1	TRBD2	TGTGCCAGCAGCTGGACTAGCGGGGGCACCGGGGAGCTGTTTTTT	CASSWTSGGTGELFF
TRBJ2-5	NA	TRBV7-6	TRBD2	TGTGCCAGCAGCTTAGGGACTAGCGGGATGGAGACCCAGTACTTC	CASSLGTSGMETQYF
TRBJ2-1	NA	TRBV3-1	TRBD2	TGTGCCAGCAGACGACTTAGCGGGAGGGCCAATGAGCAGTTCTTC	CASRRLSGRANEQFF
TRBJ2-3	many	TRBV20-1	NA	TGCAGTGCTAGATCTTTCCAGACGGATACGCAGTATTTT	CSARSFQTDTQYF
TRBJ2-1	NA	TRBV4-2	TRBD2	TGTGCCAGCAGCCAAGCGGGAGGGAGGAATGAGCAGTTCTTC	CASSQAGGRNEQFF
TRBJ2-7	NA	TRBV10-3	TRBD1	TGTGCCATCAGTGAATCTCCGTGGACAGGGAGCTCCTACGAGCAGTACTTC	CAISESPWTGSSYEQYF
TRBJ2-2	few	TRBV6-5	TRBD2	TGTGCCAGCAGTTACGCAATCAGCGGGAGGGCCAGCTCCGGGGAGCTGTTTTTT	CASSYAISGRASSGELFF
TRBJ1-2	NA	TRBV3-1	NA	TGTGCCAGCAGCGTCGGGGGACTGAGCGCTAACTATGGCTACACCTTC	CASSVGGLSANYGYTF
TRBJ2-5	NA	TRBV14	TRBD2	TGTGCCAGCAGCCAAGATCGGGCTAGCGGGGGGCTCACCCAAGAGACCCAGTACTTC	CASSQDRASGGLTQETQYF
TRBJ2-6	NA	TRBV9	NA	TGTGCCAGCAGCGGAAAAGGGAAGCCAACCTCTGGGGCCAACGTCCTGACTTTC	CASSGKGKPTSGANVLTF
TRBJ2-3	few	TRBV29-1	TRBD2	TGCAGCGTTGGAGGGACTAGCGGCACAGATACGCAGTATTTT	CSVGGTSGTDTQYF
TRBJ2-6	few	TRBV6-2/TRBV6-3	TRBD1	TGTGCCAGCAGTTTCTCAGGGGGCCTTAGCTCTGGGGCCAACGTCCTGACTTTC	CASSFSGGLSSGANVLTF
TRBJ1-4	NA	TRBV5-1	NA	TGCGCCAGCAGCTTGGGAACGCTGACAACTAATGAAAAACTGTTTTTT	CASSLGTLTTNEKLFF
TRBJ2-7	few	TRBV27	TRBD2	TGTGCCAGCAGTATCAGGGAGGGTCTTGGTGAGCAGTACTTC	CASSIREGLGEQYF
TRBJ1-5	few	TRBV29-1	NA	TGCAGCGTTGTAGTGGGGTGGGATCAGCCCCAGCATTTT	CSVVVGWDQPQHF
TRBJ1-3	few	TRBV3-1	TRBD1	TGTGCCAGCAGCCCTTCTACAGGGGTAGCTGGAAACACCATATATTTT	CASSPSTGVAGNTIYF
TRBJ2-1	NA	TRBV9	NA	TGTGCCAGCAGCGTAGGTCACCTGGGCTCCTACAATGAGCAGTTCTTC	CASSVGHLGSYNEQFF
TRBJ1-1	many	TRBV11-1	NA	TGTGCCAGCAGCTGGTCGAGAAGCACTGAAGCTTTCTTT	CASSWSRSTEAFF
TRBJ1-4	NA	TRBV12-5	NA	TGTGCTAGTGGTTTCCCACGGGGAGGCGAAAAACTGTTTTTT	CASGFPRGGEKLFF
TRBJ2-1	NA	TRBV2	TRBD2	TGTGCCAGGGGGCCTAGCGGGAGTGTGGGCTACAATGAGCAGTTCTTC	CARGPSGSVGYNEQFF
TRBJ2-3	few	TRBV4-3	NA	TGCGCCAGCAGCCAAGATATGAGGAGACCTAGCACAGATACGCAGTATTTT	CASSQDMRRPSTDTQYF